One sample yielded the 24 T cell receptor beta chains listed below, sequenced in a study of CD8+CD57+ T cells in acquired aplastic anemia. Genomic DNA templated the TCR beta VDJ and CDR3 profiling. TCRdb re-derived calls from the reads in MiXCR, one entry per CDR3 protein. The table has about 62,000 distinct CDR3 sequences, 45% to 70% seen once. Material for sequencing was sorted CD4+, CD8+, or CD8+CD57+ T cells (not recorded which) from PBMCs. These TCRs come from a human donor in good health, serving as a control.

Details on this clonotype: At one boundary the junction diverges from the germline segment, which might be a read error. The chain carries TRBV10-2 and TRBJ1-5; D gene ambiguous. Germline-derived CDR1 and CDR2 are WSHSY and SAAADI. The length of the CDR3 is 15 residues. The CDR3 loop is CASSESLLSDQPQHF. CDR3 nucleotide sequence: TGCGCCAGCAGTGAGTCCTTACTTAGCGATCAGCCCCAGCATTTT.

This clonotype was picked up many times. This CDR3 reads CASSLGLAGAGDTGELFF. DNA for the CDR3: TGTGCCAGCAGTTTAGGACTAGCGGGAGCCGGGGACACCGGGGAGCTGTTTTTT. The chain combines TRBV27 with TRBJ2-2, with TRBD2 identical over 13 bases. CDR3 length: 18 amino acids. Germline V CDR1 and CDR2: MNHEY, SMNVEV (reference sequence). V dropped 2 bases and J dropped 3; count of bases not matched to a gene: 6.

The V gene is TRBV15, the J gene TRBJ1-2, with D hard to call. V was shortened by 0 bases and J by 5 bases, with 4 bases between the two germline ends. The CDR3 has 12 residues. Germline CDR1 is LNHNV and CDR2 is YYDKDF (reference sequence). CDR3 DNA sequence: TGTGCCACCAGCAGAGATGAGTATGGCTACACCTTC. Protein sequence: CATSRDEYGYTF.

With respect to this clonotype: Sequence at one end of the junction differs from germline and may be a read error. The rearrangement uses TRBV19 and TRBJ2-3; D perhaps matches TRBD1 (6 bases). The CDR3 consists of 15 residues. Germline CDR1 reads LNHDA; CDR2 reads SQIVND (reference sequence). CDR3 sequence (DNA): TGTGCCAGTAGCATAGGGGGACAAAGCACAGATACGCAGTATTTT. Encoded protein: CASSIGGQSTDTQYF.

This clonotype was counted between two and nine times. The rearrangement joins TRBV6-4 to TRBJ1-3; perhaps TRBD1 as D (5 bases). This CDR3 contains 16 residues. The germline CDR1 and CDR2 sequences are MRHNA and SNTAGT. V gave up 7 bases and J gave up 3 bases, with 19 bases separating them. The CDR3 protein is CASTWGGGFNGNTIYF. CDR3 sequence (DNA): TGTGCCAGCACCTGGGGGGGGGGGTTTAATGGAAACACCATATATTTT.

At least ten counts were recorded for this clonotype. The rearrangement joins TRBV6-1 to TRBJ2-7, with unresolved D. The CDR3 is made up of 11 amino acids. Germline lookup yields CDR1 MNHNS and CDR2 SASEGT. The V and J ends lost 2 bases and 6 bases respectively, with 5 bases between them. The CDR3 is CASSEKREQYF. The CDR3 DNA sequence: TGTGCCAGCAGTGAAAAGCGCGAGCAGTACTTC.

This clonotype showed up many times. V gene TRBV2 combines with J gene TRBJ2-3; 8 nucleotides agree with TRBD1. The germline V gene encodes CDR1 SNHLY and CDR2 FYNNEI. The CDR3 length is 16 residues. V trimming: 4 bases; J trimming: 2 bases; junction bases outside the gene matches: 8. CDR3 nucleotide sequence: TGTGCCAGCAGTGGGTCCGGGACAGGCTTCACAGATACGCAGTATTTT. Residues: CASSGSGTGFTDTQYF.

This clonotype was counted a few times. This is likely a read error, given that the CDR3 carries no conserved phenylalanine or tryptophan at its end. The chain recombines TRBV3-1 with TRBJ2-6, with 10 bases aligning to TRBD2. Germline CDR1 is LGHDT and CDR2 is YNNKEL (reference sequence). CDR3 length: 20 residues. Unmatched junction bases numbered 16, after V lost 4 bases and J lost 4 bases. The CDR3 region is CASSPPNGAGGPAGANVLTL. The DNA for the CDR3 is TGTGCCAGCAGCCCACCGAATGGAGCGGGAGGGCCTGCCGGGGCCAACGTCCTGACTCTC.

This chain connects TRBV7-6 to TRBJ1-1; D gene unclear. V was pared by 1 base and J by 0 bases, with 6 bases between. CDR1 and CDR2 from the germline V gene are SGHVS and FNYEAQ. This CDR3 has 14 residues. In DNA, the CDR3 is TGTGCCAGCAGCTTAGGGACGGTGAACACTGAAGCTTTCTTT. The encoded protein is CASSLGTVNTEAFF.

This clonotype was recorded many times. The rearrangement links TRBV2 to TRBJ1-3; 8 bases align to TRBD1. V gave up 5 bases and J gave up 8 bases; unmatched junction bases: 11. The CDR3 sequence is 15 residues long. Germline V gene lookup returns CDR1 SNHLY and CDR2 FYNNEI. The CDR3 sequence: CASSYRTGTLDTIYF. The CDR3 coding sequence is TGTGCCAGCAGTTACCGGACAGGGACCTTAGACACCATATATTTT. The complete variable domain, with remaining parts taken from reference TRBV2 and TRBJ1-3, reads EPEVTQTPSHQVTQMGQEVILRCVPISNHLYFYWYRQILGQKVEFLVSFYNNEISEKSEIFDDQFSVERPDGSNFTLKIRSTKLEDSAMYFCASSYRTGTLDTIYFGEGSWLTVV.

The CDR3 bases are TGCAGCGTTGTCGTGGAGGGACAGGGAGGCTACGAGCAGTACTTC. This gives the protein CSVVVEGQGGYEQYF. The chain links TRBV29-1 to TRBJ2-7, with 9 nucleotides matching TRBD1. V lost 4 bases, J lost 3 bases, and 10 bases stayed unmatched. Germline-derived CDR1 and CDR2 are SQVTM and ANQGSEA. This CDR3 is 15 amino acids long.

The rearrangement links TRBV24-1 to TRBJ1-5; TRBD1 matches at 8 bases. Germline values: CDR1 KGHDR, CDR2 SFDVKD. V dropped 5 bases and J dropped 3; count of bases not matched to a gene: 8. CDR3 length equals 16 residues. The DNA for the CDR3 is TGTGCCACCAGTGCCCGCTCGACAGGGGTCAATCAGCCCCAGCATTTT. Encoded protein: CATSARSTGVNQPQHF.

The rearrangement uses TRBV10-1 and TRBJ2-6, with TRBD2 as a possible D gene (5 bases). CDR3 length equals 15 residues. V was clipped by 6 bases and J by 0 bases, with 9 bases between them. The germline V gene has CDR1 WNHNN and CDR2 SYGVQD (reference sequence). The CDR3, as DNA: TGCGCCAGCAGGGAGGCGATCTCTGGGGCCAACGTCCTGACTTTC. Its translation: CASREAISGANVLTF.

In this sample, this clonotype is medium-sized. The V call is TRBV10-1, the J call TRBJ2-1, with D possibly being TRBD2 (5 bases). CDR3 length equals 14 residues. V lost 4 bases and J 0 bases, leaving 7 bases between the germline ends. The germline CDR1 and CDR2 sequences are WNHNN and SYGVQD (reference sequence). The CDR3 nucleotides are TGCGCCAGCAGTGTAAGCGGCTCCTACAATGAGCAGTTCTTC. Protein: CASSVSGSYNEQFF.

The chain has TRBV20-1 and TRBJ2-7; TRBD2 is a possible D gene (6 bases). The CDR3 totals 13 residues. From germline, CDR1 is DFQATT and CDR2 SNEGSKA (reference sequence). With 0 bases removed from V and 6 bases from J, the gap between germline ends came to 12 bases. The DNA of the CDR3 is TGCAGTGCTAGAGATCACGTGCGGGGCGAGCAGTACTTC. This codes for CSARDHVRGEQYF.

To note about this clonotype: Because the CDR3 is missing its conserved closing phenylalanine or tryptophan, this is likely a read error. It is unclear where the CDR3 begins or ends on the DNA, so no DNA is shown, and the CDR3 is as TCRdb lists it. The CDR3: CASSLGDR. The chain has TRBV5-1 and TRBJ2-7; the table calls TRBD1, which could not be checked here. Germline V gene sequence: CDR1 SGHRS, CDR2 YFSETQ. 8 amino acids form the CDR3, both terminal residues included.

The chain uses TRBV18 and TRBJ1-2; TRBD1 matches at 9 bases. The junction had 6 bases not matched to a gene; V was cut back by 4 bases and J by 6 bases. Per germline, CDR1 KGHSH and CDR2 LQKENI. The CDR3 spans 14 residues. CDR3 residues: CASSLTGGVDGYTF. The CDR3 DNA reads TGTGCCAGCTCACTCACAGGGGGCGTGGATGGCTACACCTTC.

V is TRBV7-2 and J is TRBJ2-7; D not resolved. Germline V lookup: CDR1 SGHTA, CDR2 FQGNSA. The CDR3 extends over 13 amino acids. V shed 5 bases and J shed 3 bases, with 11 bases lying between them. DNA for the CDR3: TGTGCCAGCAGCGCCCAACCAGGCTACGAGCAGTACTTC. This translates into CASSAQPGYEQYF.

The J gene is TRBJ1-3, the V gene TRBV20-1, with D perhaps matching TRBD1 (6 bases). From germline, CDR1 is DFQATT and CDR2 SNEGSKA (reference sequence). This CDR3 has 15 amino acids. V was trimmed by 6 bases and J by 0 bases, leaving 15 bases between them. The CDR3 nucleotides are TGCAGTGCAAGGGACAATCCGAGCTCTGGAAACACCATATATTTT. It translates to CSARDNPSSGNTIYF.

The rearrangement joins TRBV15 to TRBJ2-7; D remains ambiguous. Trimming took 2 bases from V and 0 from J, leaving 2 bases between them. This CDR3 contains 12 residues. Germline CDR1 reads LNHNV; CDR2 reads YYDKDF (reference sequence). For the CDR3, the DNA is TGTGCCACCAGCAGAAGCTCCTACGAGCAGTACTTC. It specifies CATSRSSYEQYF.

This clonotype showed up many times. The rearrangement uses TRBV6-1 and TRBJ1-4; possible D gene TRBD1, 6 bases. Germline V lookup: CDR1 MNHNS, CDR2 SASEGT. V lost 5 bases, J lost 3 bases, and 13 bases lay in between. The CDR3 has 15 residues. The CDR3 DNA is TGTGCCAGCAGTCAACAGGGTTTAGCTAATGAAAAACTGTTTTTT. This encodes CASSQQGLANEKLFF.

This clonotype was seen just once. This chain links TRBV10-3 with TRBJ1-6, with a tentative D call TRBD1 (5 bases). The CDR3 has 15 amino acids. V lost 0 bases and J lost 8, with 11 bases in between. Germline CDR1 and CDR2: ENHRY and SYGVKD. CDR3 sequence reads: CAISESAGLDSPLHF. The DNA for the CDR3 is TGTGCCATCAGTGAGTCGGCAGGGTTAGATTCACCCCTCCACTTT.

This clonotype is judged medium-sized. The CDR3 sequence: CAGAGANTEAFF. In DNA form, the CDR3 reads TGTGCCGGCGCAGGGGCGAACACTGAAGCTTTCTTT. The J gene is TRBJ1-1, the V gene TRBV2, with TRBD1 as a possible D gene (6 bases). The CDR3 length is 12 residues. The V end was cut by 11 bases, the J end by 1 base, with 11 bases between. Germline V gene lookup returns CDR1 SNHLY and CDR2 FYNNEI.

The chain is built from TRBV24-1 and TRBJ2-1; TRBD1 aligns across 8 bases. Germline loops: CDR1 KGHDR, CDR2 SFDVKD. The CDR3 totals 15 residues. Unmatched junction bases numbered 6, after V lost 7 bases and J lost 2 bases. The CDR3, as DNA: TGTGCCACCAGCGCCGGGACAGGACCCTACAATGAGCAGTTCTTC. Residues: CATSAGTGPYNEQFF.